This TCR beta chain was documented in a study of T cells in Graves' hyperthyroidism and ophthalmopathy. Looking at the study overall: Prior to any treatment, at the point of initial diagnosis, peripheral blood was collected. Broader study findings: The authors' 13 V-J model separated ophthalmopathy from stable hyperthyroidism.

Stable Graves' hyperthyroidism meant no ophthalmopathy progression within 18 months. Any patient presenting with uncontrolled infection, other autoimmune disease, pregnancy or lactation was left out. V gave up 4 bases and J gave up 8 bases, with 14 bases separating them. The germline V gene has CDR1 SGHTA and CDR2 FQGNSA. The CDR3 extends over 13 amino acids. Of note for this clonotype: No antigen is known for it.

RNA transcripts yielded amplified TCR beta CDR3 regions. In the first-round RT-PCR of the TCR CDR3, the HTBI primer set was used. A single record per CDR3 protein comes from TCRdb applying MiXCR to the multiplex PCR reads. This table has under 400,000 distinct CDR3 sequences, 16% appearing once. The chain couples TRBV7-2 to TRBJ1-2; tentative D call: TRBD1 (5 bases). The sequencing input was blood. This clonotype was sampled from a man aged 30 to 45 with Graves' hyperthyroidism. The CDR3 nucleotides read TGTGCCAGCAGCTCGAAAAGAGGGGACGGCTACACCTTC. This sequence encodes CASSSKRGDGYTF.